Following are 16 T cell receptor beta chains from one sample sequenced in a study of cytomegalovirus exposure and HLA in healthy donors. PCR used 60 Vbeta primers and 13 Jbeta primers. Produced via immunoSEQ multiplex PCR; TCRdb's table is partial and in-frame only. Among about 200,000 clones listed, roughly 85% were seen once. The sequenced material came from PBMCs. These receptors all stem from a woman between 25 and 40 years old in good health and CMV-seropositive.

The genes are TRBV4-2 and TRBJ2-6; weak D call: TRBD2 (6 bases). Germline CDR1 and CDR2: LGHNA and YNFKEQ. Trimming pared 3 bases from V and 0 bases from J, leaving 18 bases between. The CDR3 is 19 amino acids. The CDR3 bases are TGTGCCAGCAGCCACCCCCTCCAGGGAGGACGCTCTGGGGCCAACGTCCTGACTTTC. It yields the protein CASSHPLQGGRSGANVLTF.

This clone was picked up a small number of times. This chain connects TRBV14 to TRBJ1-1; D might be TRBD1 (5 bases). V was clipped by 0 bases and J by 0 bases, with 14 bases between them. The CDR3 sequence is 17 residues long. From germline, CDR1 is SGHDN and CDR2 FVKESK. The CDR3 spells CASSQDRTMRLNTEAFF. The CDR3, as DNA: TGTGCCAGCAGCCAAGACAGGACAATGCGATTGAACACTGAAGCTTTCTTT.

This clone was seen a few times. The gene calls are TRBV5-4 and TRBJ2-7; 8 bases align to TRBD2. The ends lost 1 base at V and 4 bases at J; junction bases unmatched: 7. The CDR3 length is 15 residues. Germline V lookup: CDR1 SGHNT, CDR2 YYREEE (reference sequence). The CDR3 region has the DNA TGTGCCAGCAGCTTGATGGGCGGGAGGCGGTACGAGCAGTACTTC. Residues: CASSLMGGRRYEQYF.

The J gene is TRBJ1-6, the V gene TRBV27; 7 positions match TRBD1. With 5 bases clipped from V and 10 bases from J, the junction kept 11 bases outside the gene matches. Germline-derived CDR1 and CDR2 are MNHEY and SMNVEV (reference sequence). The CDR3 is made up of 15 amino acids. The CDR3 spells CASSPQGVGWSPLHF. The CDR3 nucleotides read TGTGCCAGCAGTCCCCAGGGGGTGGGATGGTCACCCCTCCACTTT.

V and J are TRBV7-6 and TRBJ2-1, with TRBD2 matching over 8 bases. The V gene end was trimmed by 1 base and the J gene end by 6 bases; junction bases not matched to a gene: 8. The CDR3 has 16 residues. Germline V gene data show CDR1 as SGHVS and CDR2 as FNYEAQ. Here the CDR3 DNA reads TGTGCCAGCAGCTTAGGAACCAGCGGGAGAGGCAATGAGCAGTTCTTC. This sequence encodes CASSLGTSGRGNEQFF.

The rearrangement joins TRBV7-9 to TRBJ1-1, with 7 bases fitting TRBD1. With 7 bases clipped from V and 6 bases from J, the junction kept 8 bases outside the gene matches. The length of the CDR3 is 13 residues. Germline CDR1 and CDR2: SEHNR and FQNEAQ (reference sequence). The DNA for the CDR3 is TGTGCCAGCATCGGGACAGCGTCGGCTGAAGCTTTCTTT. Amino acids: CASIGTASAEAFF.

V and J are TRBV19 and TRBJ2-1; D remains unclear. The ends were cut back, 0 bases at V and 4 bases at J, with 4 bases in the middle. Germline V gene sequence: CDR1 LNHDA, CDR2 SQIVND (reference sequence). There are 13 residues in the CDR3. The CDR3 region has the DNA TGTGCCAGTAGTATAGACCATTACAATGAGCAGTTCTTC. This codes for CASSIDHYNEQFF.

This chain joins TRBV25-1 and TRBJ1-2; tentatively, D is TRBD1 (6 bases). Trimming stripped 2 bases from V and 4 bases from J, with 8 bases between. The germline CDR1 and CDR2 sequences are MGHDK and SYGVNS. This CDR3 region has 13 residues. The CDR3 sequence: CASSEPDSYGYTF. The CDR3 DNA reads TGTGCCAGCAGTGAACCGGACAGCTATGGCTACACCTTC.

The chain employs TRBV19 and TRBJ2-3; D may be TRBD2 (6 bases). This CDR3 has 13 residues. In germline, CDR1 is LNHDA, CDR2 SQIVND (reference sequence). The V gene lost 3 bases and the J gene lost 6 bases, with 10 bases spanning the gap. The CDR3 protein is CASSIGGTDTQYF. CDR3 sequence (DNA): TGTGCCAGTAGTATTGGGGGGACGGATACGCAGTATTTT.

The CDR3 DNA reads as TGTGCCAGCAGCGAAGGACAGGGGCCCTCCTACGAGCAGTACTTC. It yields the protein CASSEGQGPSYEQYF. This rearrangement joins TRBV7-8 to TRBJ2-7, with 9 nucleotides matching TRBD1. Germline CDR1 reads SGHVS; CDR2 reads FQNEAQ. V lost 5 bases, J lost 0 bases, and 5 bases stayed unmatched. There are 15 residues in the CDR3.

The V and J genes are TRBV25-1 and TRBJ2-7; 8 nucleotides agree with TRBD1. The CDR3 totals 14 residues. Trimming removed 2 bases from V and 4 bases from J; junction bases left unmatched: 4. In germline, CDR1 is MGHDK, CDR2 SYGVNS. The CDR3 loop is CASSETGTGYEQYF. CDR3 nucleotide sequence: TGTGCCAGCAGTGAAACCGGGACAGGATACGAGCAGTACTTC.

The chain is built from TRBV18 and TRBJ2-7; D gene unclear. From germline, CDR1 is KGHSH and CDR2 LQKENI. There are 14 residues in the CDR3. V gave up 4 bases and J gave up 0 bases, with 10 bases separating them. CDR3 sequence (DNA): TGTGCCAGCTCACTAGCTGAAAGCTCCTACGAGCAGTACTTC. It specifies CASSLAESSYEQYF.

This clone was detected once. This chain uses TRBV5-4 with TRBJ1-2; D unclear. The CDR3 extends over 14 amino acids. V was clipped by 1 base and J by 8 bases, with 15 bases between them. CDR1 SGHNT and CDR2 YYREEE come from the germline V gene (reference sequence). The DNA for the CDR3 is TGTGCCAGCAGCTTGCTGGAAACCTACGGGGGCTACACCTTC. Amino acid sequence: CASSLLETYGGYTF.

V and J are TRBV29-1 and TRBJ2-1; D ambiguous. In germline, CDR1 is SQVTM, CDR2 ANQGSEA. CDR3 length equals 12 residues. V lost 4 bases to trimming and J lost 8 bases, with 12 bases between them. CDR3 residues: CSVVPSPHEQFF. CDR3 sequence (DNA): TGCAGCGTTGTCCCCTCCCCCCATGAGCAGTTCTTC.

This rearrangement joins TRBV4-1 to TRBJ1-3, with D hard to call. Germline CDR1 MGHRA, CDR2 YSYEKL. The CDR3 runs 14 residues. Trimming stripped 5 bases from V and 0 bases from J, with 8 bases between. The CDR3 DNA reads TGCGCCAGCAGCAAGCCGCTCTCTGGAAACACCATATATTTT. Encoded protein: CASSKPLSGNTIYF.

The J gene is TRBJ1-5, the V gene TRBV4-3; TRBD1 agrees at 8 bases. Trimming at V came to 1 base and at J to 7 bases, leaving 6 bases not matched to a gene. The CDR3 is made up of 15 amino acids. Germline V gives CDR1 LGHNA, CDR2 YSLEER. The CDR3 reads CASSQGQGLGQPQHF. The CDR3 nucleotides read TGCGCCAGCAGCCAAGGACAGGGGCTCGGCCAGCCCCAGCATTTT.